Listed here are 13 T cell receptor beta chains from one sample, sequenced in a study of T cells expressing NK-cell markers. TCRdb processed the 5' RACE reads again and assigns one entry to each CDR3 protein, with no DNA. This table lists 450,000 to 600,000 distinct CDR3 sequences. Sequencing was done on a sample of blood T cells: a sorted CD56 or NKG2C T cell subset, CD4+ or CD8+ T cells, or bulk PBMC T cells (not recorded which). These receptors all stem from a man aged 18 to 29 in good health.

CDR3 loop: CASTPGLGEQYF. This chain uses TRBV28 with TRBJ2-7; TCRdb's assignment of TRBD2 cannot be checked, as there is no DNA. Germline CDR1 reads MDHEN; CDR2 reads SYDVKM. This CDR3 comprises 12 residues. Using reference TRBV28 and TRBJ2-7 for the parts outside the CDR3, the full variable domain is DVKVTQSSRYLVKRTGEKVFLECVQDMDHENMFWYRQDPGLGLRLIYFSYDVKMKEKGDIPEGYSVSREKKERFSLILESASTNQTSMYLCASTPGLGEQYFGPGTRLTVT.

This chain joins TRBV10-2 and TRBJ2-5. This CDR3 is 15 amino acids long. Germline CDR1 WSHSY, CDR2 SAAADI. The CDR3 loop reads CASSNVIPGLETQYF.

The genes are TRBV12-3 or TRBV12-4 and TRBJ2-1; the D gene TCRdb calls, TRBD1, cannot be checked with no DNA. The CDR3 extends over 20 amino acids. This chain's CDR3 is CASSLLETGPLRGSYNEQFF.

The V gene is TRBV3-1, the J gene TRBJ2-7; there is no DNA to check the TCRdb D call of TRBD1. CDR1 and CDR2 from the germline V gene are LGHDT and YNNKEL (reference sequence). This CDR3 is built from 13 residues. The CDR3 loop reads CASSRAGAYEQYF.

This chain links TRBV7-9 with TRBJ1-1. In germline, CDR1 is SEHNR, CDR2 FQNEAQ (reference sequence). The length of the CDR3 is 17 residues. The CDR3 sequence is CASSLATPLLGGTEAFF.

This chain joins TRBV4-2 and TRBJ1-2; TCRdb's assignment of TRBD1 cannot be checked, as there is no DNA. This CDR3 has 14 amino acids. The germline V gene has CDR1 LGHNA and CDR2 YNFKEQ. The CDR3 loop is CASSQDRGNYGYTF.

The rearrangement joins TRBV14 to TRBJ2-1; the TCRdb D gene call, TRBD2, has no DNA to confirm it. This CDR3 comprises 16 residues. Per germline, CDR1 SGHDN and CDR2 FVKESK. This CDR3 reads CASSQPLAAEGNEQFF. Combining the CDR3 with reference TRBV14 and TRBJ2-1 gives the whole variable domain EAGVTQFPSHSVIEKGQTVTLRCDPISGHDNLYWYRRVMGKEIKFLLHFVKESKQDESGMPNNRFLAERTGGTYSTLKVQPAELEDSGVYFCASSQPLAAEGNEQFFGPGTRLTVL.

The gene calls are TRBV5-4 and TRBJ2-3; TCRdb lists TRBD2, though no DNA is available to test this call. The germline V gene encodes CDR1 SGHNT and CDR2 YYREEE (reference sequence). The CDR3 length is 16 residues. CDR3: CASSPGGLAGELKQYF.

The rearrangement uses TRBV11-1 and TRBJ2-6; the TCRdb D gene call, TRBD1, has no DNA to confirm it. This CDR3 has 19 amino acids. Germline V gene data show CDR1 as SGHAT and CDR2 as FQDESV (reference sequence). CDR3 sequence reads: CASSFPYSQGSSGANVLTF.

J is TRBJ2-1 and V is TRBV5-1; TCRdb selects TRBD2, and the lack of DNA leaves this call unchecked. The germline V gene encodes CDR1 SGHRS and CDR2 YFSETQ. CDR3 length: 15 amino acids. The CDR3 reads CASSLLAGEDDEQFF.

The V call is TRBV7-2, the J call TRBJ1-5; the TRBD1 assignment by TCRdb is unverifiable without DNA. This CDR3 comprises 14 residues. CDR1 SGHTA and CDR2 FQGNSA come from the germline V gene. This chain's CDR3 is CASGTPYSNQPQHF. The entire variable domain, with the rest obtained from reference TRBV7-2 and TRBJ1-5, is as follows: GAGVSQSPSNKVTEKGKDVELRCDPISGHTALYWYRQSLGQGLEFLIYFQGNSAPDKSGLPSDRFSAERTGGSVSTLTIQRTQQEDSAVYLCASGTPYSNQPQHFGDGTRLSIL.

The chain links TRBV24-1 to TRBJ2-1; absent DNA, TCRdb's TRBD1 call cannot be checked. Germline V gene lookup returns CDR1 KGHDR and CDR2 SFDVKD. The CDR3 totals 12 residues. This chain's CDR3 is CATSDLGGEQFF.

The chain couples TRBV27 to TRBJ2-7. Looked up from germline, CDR1 is MNHEY and CDR2 is SMNVEV (reference sequence). The CDR3 length is 13 residues. The CDR3 loop reads CASSFQWDYEQYF.